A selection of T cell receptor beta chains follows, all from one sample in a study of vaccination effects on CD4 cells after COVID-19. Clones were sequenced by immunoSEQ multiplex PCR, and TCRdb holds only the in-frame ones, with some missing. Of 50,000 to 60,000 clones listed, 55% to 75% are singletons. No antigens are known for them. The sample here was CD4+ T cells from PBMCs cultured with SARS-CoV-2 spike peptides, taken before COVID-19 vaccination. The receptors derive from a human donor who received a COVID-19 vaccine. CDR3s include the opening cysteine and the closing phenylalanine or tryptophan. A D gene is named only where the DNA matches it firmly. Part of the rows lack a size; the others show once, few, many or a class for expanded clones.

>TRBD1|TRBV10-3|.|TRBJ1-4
CATHPGQGAGANEKLFF
TGTGCCACCCATCCGGGACAGGGGGCAGGGGCTAATGAAAAACTGTTTTTT
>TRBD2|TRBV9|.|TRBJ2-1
CASSVGSSGRADEQFF
TGTGCCAGCAGCGTAGGGTCTAGCGGGAGGGCGGATGAGCAGTTCTTC
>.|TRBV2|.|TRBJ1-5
CASSVSRKIPNQPQHF
TGTGCCAGCAGTGTTTCCCGGAAAATTCCAAATCAGCCCCAGCATTTT
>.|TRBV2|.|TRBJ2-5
CASSVVPQETQYF
TGTGCCAGCAGTGTGGTCCCCCAAGAGACCCAGTACTTC
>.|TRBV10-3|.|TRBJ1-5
CAISEGNQPQHF
TGTGCCATCAGTGAGGGGAATCAGCCCCAGCATTTT
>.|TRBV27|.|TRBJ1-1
CASSTSTFMNTEAFF
TGTGCCAGCAGCACCTCGACATTCATGAACACTGAAGCTTTCTTT
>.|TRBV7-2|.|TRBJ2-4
CASSPKSLAKNIQYF
TGTGCCAGCAGCCCCAAGTCACTAGCCAAAAACATTCAGTACTTC
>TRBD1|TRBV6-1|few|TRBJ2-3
CASSEQGGSRTDTQYF
TGTGCCAGCAGCGAACAGGGGGGTAGCCGCACAGATACGCAGTATTTT
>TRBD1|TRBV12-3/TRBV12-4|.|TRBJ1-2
CASRRTGGYGYTF
TGTGCCAGCAGGCGGACAGGGGGATATGGCTACACCTTC
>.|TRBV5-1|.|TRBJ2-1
CASSSGSFTSGNEQFF
TGCGCCAGCAGCTCGGGCTCGTTTACCTCGGGAAATGAGCAGTTCTTC
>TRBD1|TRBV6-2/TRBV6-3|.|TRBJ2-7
CASSTSTGGFLEQYF
TGTGCCAGCAGCACATCGACAGGGGGGTTTCTCGAGCAGTACTTC
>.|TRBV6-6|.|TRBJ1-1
CASTLDGHTEAFF
TGTGCCAGCACCCTGGACGGGCACACTGAAGCTTTCTTT
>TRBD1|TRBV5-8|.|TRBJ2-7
CASSDPGQGYEQYF
TGTGCCAGCAGCGATCCGGGACAGGGCTACGAGCAGTACTTC
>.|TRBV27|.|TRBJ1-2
CASSTRHGYTF
TGTGCCAGCAGCACCAGGCATGGCTACACCTTC
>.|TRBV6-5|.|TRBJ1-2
CASSYSIWVHYGYTF
TGTGCCAGCAGTTACTCGATTTGGGTACACTATGGCTACACCTTC
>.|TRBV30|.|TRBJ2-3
CAWSARRNRLTDTQYF
TGTGCCTGGAGTGCCCGACGGAACAGACTCACAGATACGCAGTATTTT
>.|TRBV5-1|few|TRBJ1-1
CASSTGMPEAFF
TGCGCCAGCAGCACTGGTATGCCTGAAGCTTTCTTT
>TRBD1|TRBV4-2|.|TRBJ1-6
CARNRGSPLHF
TGTGCCAGGAACAGGGGATCACCCCTCCACTTT
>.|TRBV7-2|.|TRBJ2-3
CASSLKSTDTQYF
TGTGCCAGCAGCTTAAAATCGACAGATACGCAGTATTTT
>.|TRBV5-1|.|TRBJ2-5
CASSLGAGMETQYF
TGCGCCAGCAGCTTAGGGGCGGGTATGGAGACCCAGTACTTC
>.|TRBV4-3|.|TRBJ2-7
CASSQDPQGPYEQYF
TGCGCCAGCAGCCAAGATCCCCAGGGGCCCTACGAGCAGTACTTC
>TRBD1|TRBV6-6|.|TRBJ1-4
CASRDRVDEKLFF
TGTGCCAGCAGGGACAGGGTTGATGAAAAACTGTTTTTT
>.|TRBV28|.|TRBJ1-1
CASSSALTGRDTEAFF
TGTGCCAGCAGTTCCGCCTTAACAGGTCGGGACACTGAAGCTTTCTTT
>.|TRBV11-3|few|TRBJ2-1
CASSLDPGGRNEQFF
TGTGCCAGCAGCTTAGATCCCGGGGGCCGCAATGAGCAGTTCTTC
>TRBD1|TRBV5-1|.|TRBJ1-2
CASSLITYGTAYGYTF
TGCGCCAGCAGCCTGATCACCTACGGGACAGCCTATGGCTACACCTTC
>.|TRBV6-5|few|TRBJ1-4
CASRVGGSNEKLFF
TGTGCCAGCAGGGTAGGGGGTAGTAATGAAAAACTGTTTTTT
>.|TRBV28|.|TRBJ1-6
CASSLQAGALHF
TGTGCCAGCAGTTTACAAGCCGGAGCCCTCCACTTT
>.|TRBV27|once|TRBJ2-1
CASSLSVPPYNEQFF
TGTGCCAGCAGTTTATCGGTGCCCCCTTACAATGAGCAGTTCTTC
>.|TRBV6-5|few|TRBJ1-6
CASSYSKGVRNSPLHF
TGTGCCAGCAGTTACTCGAAAGGGGTGAGAAATTCACCCCTCCACTTT
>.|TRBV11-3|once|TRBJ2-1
CASSPRHGEQFF
TGTGCCAGCAGCCCCCGGCATGGTGAGCAGTTCTTC
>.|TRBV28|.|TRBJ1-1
CASSRELGTEAFF
TGTGCCAGCAGTCGAGAGCTGGGAACTGAAGCTTTCTTT
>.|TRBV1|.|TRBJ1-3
CTSSQAGSGNTIYF
TGCACCAGCAGCCAAGCAGGGTCTGGAAACACCATATATTTT
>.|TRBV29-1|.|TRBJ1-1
CSVERNTEAFF
TGCAGCGTTGAGAGGAACACTGAAGCTTTCTTT
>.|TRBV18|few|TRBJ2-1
CASSPRGEQFF
TGTGCCAGCTCACCACGGGGTGAGCAGTTCTTC
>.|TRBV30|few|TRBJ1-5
CAWRGTANQPQHF
TGTGCCTGGAGAGGGACGGCGAATCAGCCCCAGCATTTT
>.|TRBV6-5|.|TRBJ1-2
CASGTPTGLDGYTF
TGTGCCAGTGGGACCCCGACAGGATTGGATGGCTACACCTTC
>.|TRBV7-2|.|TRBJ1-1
CASSLWGTMNTEAFF
TGTGCCAGCAGCTTATGGGGGACCATGAACACTGAAGCTTTCTTT
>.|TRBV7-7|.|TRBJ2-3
CASSPGRSGHTQYF
TGTGCTAGCAGCCCGGGCCGGTCAGGACATACGCAGTATTTT
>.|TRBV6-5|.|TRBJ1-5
CASSYAAGRQPQHF
TGTGCCAGCAGTTACGCGGCAGGGCGGCAGCCCCAGCATTTT
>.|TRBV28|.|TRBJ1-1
CASGLDKTEAFF
TGTGCCAGCGGACTGGACAAAACTGAAGCTTTCTTT
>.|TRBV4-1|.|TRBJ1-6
CASSQDSRAGYNSPLHF
TGCGCCAGCAGCCAAGATTCCAGGGCGGGATATAATTCACCCCTCCACTTT
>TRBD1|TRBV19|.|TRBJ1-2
CASSPRTGNYYGYTF
TGTGCCAGTAGTCCCCGGACAGGAAACTACTATGGCTACACCTTC
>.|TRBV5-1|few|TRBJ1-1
CASSLLGHTEAFF
TGCGCCAGCAGCTTGCTCGGGCACACTGAAGCTTTCTTT
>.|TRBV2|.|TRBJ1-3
CASSMDSRNTIYF
TGTGCCAGCAGTATGGACAGTAGAAACACCATATATTTT
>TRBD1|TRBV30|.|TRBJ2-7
CAWEGQGSSYEQYF
TGTGCCTGGGAGGGACAGGGGAGTTCCTACGAGCAGTACTTC
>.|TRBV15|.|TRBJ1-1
CATSRQVLNTEAFF
TGTGCCACCAGCAGGCAGGTATTGAACACTGAAGCTTTCTTT
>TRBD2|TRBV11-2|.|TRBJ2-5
CASSLDGGGAGETQYF
TGTGCCAGCAGCTTAGACGGCGGGGGGGCCGGGGAGACCCAGTACTTC
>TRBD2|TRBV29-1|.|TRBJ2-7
CSVIRGGDASYEQYF
TGCAGCGTAATACGGGGAGGGGATGCGTCCTACGAGCAGTACTTC
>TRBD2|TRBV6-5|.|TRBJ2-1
CASSKPGLAYNEQFF
TGTGCCAGCAGTAAACCGGGACTAGCTTACAATGAGCAGTTCTTC